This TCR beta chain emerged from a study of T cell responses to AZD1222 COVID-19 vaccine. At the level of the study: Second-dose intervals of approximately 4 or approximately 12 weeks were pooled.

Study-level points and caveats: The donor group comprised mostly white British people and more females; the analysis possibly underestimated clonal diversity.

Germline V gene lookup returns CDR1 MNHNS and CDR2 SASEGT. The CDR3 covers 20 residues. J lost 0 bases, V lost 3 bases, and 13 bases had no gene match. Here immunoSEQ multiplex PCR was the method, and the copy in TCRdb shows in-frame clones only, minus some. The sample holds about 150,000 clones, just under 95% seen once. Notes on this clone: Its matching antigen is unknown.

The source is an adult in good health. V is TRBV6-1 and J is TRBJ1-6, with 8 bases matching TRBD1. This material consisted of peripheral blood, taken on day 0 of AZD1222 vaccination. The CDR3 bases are TGTGCCAGCAGTGAGTTTGGACCAGGGGGCTTCTCCTCCTATAATTCACCCCTCCACTTT. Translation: CASSEFGPGGFSSYNSPLHF.